The 4 T cell receptor beta chains below come from one sample, sequenced in a study of blood T cell repertoires in COVID-19. Assay: immunoSEQ multiplex PCR; the TCRdb copy retains only in-frame clones and omits some. The sample carries 60,000 to 70,000 clones, around 85% recorded once. The source material was peripheral blood. The receptors were gathered from a man aged 45-60 years with acute or convalescent COVID-19.

This clone was counted only a few times. The CDR3: CATSDAVAGGIYNEQFF. The CDR3 region has the DNA TGTGCCACCAGTGATGCCGTAGCGGGGGGCATCTACAATGAGCAGTTCTTC. This chain joins TRBV24-1 and TRBJ2-1; 10 bases are a match to TRBD2. Trimming took 3 bases from V and 3 from J; bases not matched to a gene: 7. CDR3 size: 17 residues. Per the germline V gene, CDR1 is KGHDR and CDR2 is SFDVKD.

The CDR3 loop is CSVGDTARTEAFF. DNA of the CDR3: TGCAGCGTTGGTGACACAGCCCGGACTGAAGCTTTCTTT. This rearrangement joins TRBV29-1 to TRBJ1-1, with D unresolved. CDR3 size: 13 residues. Trimming removed 4 bases at V and 5 bases at J, with 14 bases between. CDR1 is SQVTM and CDR2 is ANQGSEA in the germline V gene.

V is TRBV10-2 and J is TRBJ1-6, with a possible D match to TRBD1 (5 bases). The germline V gene has CDR1 WSHSY and CDR2 SAAADI. Trimming left V 8 bases short and J 10 bases short, with 15 bases between. The length of the CDR3 is 13 residues. In DNA, the CDR3 is TGCGCCAGCCGGGGGGAAGTAGCCTCACCCCTCCACTTT. Encoded protein: CASRGEVASPLHF.

The chain couples TRBV6-5 to TRBJ2-1; 9 bases line up with TRBD1. CDR1 is MNHEY and CDR2 is SVGAGI in the germline V gene. The CDR3 runs to 13 residues. V shed 4 bases and J 5 bases; nucleotides not matched to a gene: 0. CDR3 DNA: TGTGCCAGCAGTTGGACAGGGGACAATGAGCAGTTCTTC. It specifies CASSWTGDNEQFF.